The next 17 T cell receptor beta chains were all read from a single sample in a study of control samples from healthy donors and cancer patients. The table came from immunoSEQ multiplex PCR; TCRdb's copy has only in-frame clones and leaves some out. Of tens of thousands of clones listed, about 95% are singletons. The source material was blood. The receptors were gathered from a man between 25 and 39 years old in good health.

This chain connects TRBV29-1 to TRBJ1-2, with TRBD1 matching over 7 bases. Germline CDR1 is SQVTM and CDR2 is ANQGSEA. This CDR3 spans 15 amino acids. V was pared by 3 bases and J by 1 base, with 8 bases of the junction left unmatched. The CDR3 nucleotides read TGCAGCGTTGACTTCCGGGACAGAATTAACTATGGCTACACCTTC. Its translation is CSVDFRDRINYGYTF.

This sequence joins TRBV5-1 and TRBJ1-3; 8 bases align to TRBD1. Germline V gene data show CDR1 as SGHRS and CDR2 as YFSETQ. The CDR3 is 16 residues long. J gave up 3 bases and V 0 bases, and 5 bases lay outside the gene matches. The CDR3 region has the DNA TGCGCCAGCAGCTTGGCCGGACAGGGATATGGAAACACCATATATTTT. Translating it yields CASSLAGQGYGNTIYF.

The chain combines TRBV25-1 with TRBJ1-4, with 12 bases fitting TRBD1. This CDR3 comprises 15 residues. Germline lookup yields CDR1 MGHDK and CDR2 SYGVNS. V was pared by 8 bases and J by 3 bases, with 4 bases of the junction left unmatched. The CDR3 here is CASQGQGASNEKLFF. CDR3 nucleotide sequence: TGTGCCAGCCAGGGACAGGGGGCTTCTAATGAAAAACTGTTTTTT.

V and J are TRBV7-2 and TRBJ2-7; TRBD2 aligns across 8 bases. Germline-derived CDR1 and CDR2 are SGHTA and FQGNSA. The junction had 5 bases not matched to a gene; V was cut back by 5 bases and J by 8 bases. The CDR3 contains 12 residues. DNA of the CDR3: TGTGCCAGCAGCCTGGGACTAGAAAAGCAGTACTTC. Protein: CASSLGLEKQYF.

The chain links TRBV18 to TRBJ1-1; D is ambiguous. The germline CDR1 and CDR2 sequences are KGHSH and LQKENI. The CDR3 contains 12 residues. Trimming cost V 2 bases and J 7 bases, with 8 bases left between them. This chain's CDR3 is CASSPAGGEAFF. CDR3 DNA sequence: TGTGCCAGCTCACCAGCAGGAGGTGAAGCTTTCTTT.

The chain uses TRBV7-8 and TRBJ1-3; D might be TRBD1 (6 bases). Looked up from germline, CDR1 is SGHVS and CDR2 is FQNEAQ. Between the trimmed V and J ends, which lost 3 bases and 4 bases, there was a span of 10 bases. The CDR3 length is 14 residues. CDR3 sequence (DNA): TGTGCCAGCAGCTTCGCGACAGGAGGAAACACCATATATTTT. Amino acid sequence: CASSFATGGNTIYF.

CDR3 loop: CASSSTSGGADTQYF. Written as DNA, the CDR3 is TGTGCCAGTAGTTCGACTAGCGGGGGCGCGGATACGCAGTATTTT. The V and J genes are TRBV19 and TRBJ2-3; TRBD2 aligns across 12 bases. The J segment lost 6 bases and the V segment lost 5 bases, leaving 6 bases of the junction unmatched. In germline, CDR1 is LNHDA, CDR2 SQIVND (reference sequence). This CDR3 has 15 amino acids.

The gene calls are TRBV12-3 or TRBV12-4 and TRBJ1-1, with unresolved D. This CDR3 has 12 amino acids. Trimming stripped 5 bases from V and 4 bases from J, with 8 bases between. Here the CDR3 reads CASSPLGTEAFF. The DNA of the CDR3 is TGTGCCAGCAGTCCCCTAGGCACTGAAGCTTTCTTT.

This chain links TRBV5-8 with TRBJ2-7; D remains unclear. CDR3 length equals 14 residues. The germline gives CDR1 SGHTS, CDR2 YDEGEE. Trimming stripped 7 bases from V and 2 bases from J, with 16 bases between. CDR3 sequence: CASDFSTGPYEQYF. Here the CDR3 DNA reads TGTGCCAGCGACTTCTCCACGGGCCCCTACGAGCAGTACTTC.

The gene calls are TRBV19 and TRBJ2-6; weak D call: TRBD2 (6 bases). CDR1 and CDR2 (germline): LNHDA, SQIVND (reference sequence). V gave up 6 bases and J gave up 4 bases, with 16 bases separating them. This CDR3 spans 16 amino acids. The CDR3 here is CASSQGGSVGANVLTF. CDR3 DNA: TGTGCCAGTAGCCAGGGAGGCTCAGTGGGGGCCAACGTCCTGACTTTC.

The chain employs TRBV29-1 and TRBJ2-3; TRBD2 aligns across 9 bases. The germline V gene encodes CDR1 SQVTM and CDR2 ANQGSEA. The trim removed 5 bases at V and 3 bases at J, leaving 6 bases unmatched. The CDR3 is 14 amino acids. CDR3: CSVPISGGTDTQYF. In DNA form, the CDR3 reads TGCAGCGTTCCGATTAGCGGGGGAACAGATACGCAGTATTTT.

V usage is TRBV6-5 and J usage is TRBJ1-6; possible D gene TRBD1, 5 bases. V was clipped by 0 bases and J by 7 bases, with 10 bases between them. Germline CDR1 reads MNHEY; CDR2 reads SVGAGI. The CDR3 spans 15 residues. The CDR3 protein is CASSYSGTGNSPLHF. CDR3 DNA: TGTGCCAGCAGTTACTCCGGGACGGGGAATTCACCCCTCCACTTT.

The chain joins TRBV14 to TRBJ1-3, with 7 bases fitting TRBD1. The germline V gene has CDR1 SGHDN and CDR2 FVKESK. With 0 bases clipped from V and 0 bases from J, the junction kept 5 bases outside the gene matches. The CDR3 covers 17 residues. As DNA, the CDR3 is TGTGCCAGCAGCCAAGATGGGAGGGGGCACTCTGGAAACACCATATATTTT. Amino acids: CASSQDGRGHSGNTIYF.

The genes are TRBV27 and TRBJ1-1; D not certain. V was clipped by 5 bases and J by 3 bases, with 10 bases between them. This CDR3 is built from 13 residues. The germline V gene has CDR1 MNHEY and CDR2 SMNVEV (reference sequence). The CDR3 DNA follows: TGTGCCAGCAGTGTTATATCCTACACTGAAGCTTTCTTT. Its translation: CASSVISYTEAFF.

This clone was found once. The V call is TRBV12-5, the J call TRBJ1-5; TRBD1 aligns across 7 bases. This CDR3 is 15 amino acids long. The trim removed 1 base at V and 6 bases at J, leaving 6 bases unmatched. Germline CDR1 reads LGHNT; CDR2 reads FRNRAP. This CDR3 reads CASGLANRGGQPQHF. DNA for the CDR3: TGTGCTAGTGGTTTGGCAAACAGGGGAGGTCAGCCCCAGCATTTT.

Concerning this clone: Mismatch with germline at one junction end may stem from a read error. This chain uses TRBV7-7 with TRBJ1-1; D may be TRBD1 (5 bases). CDR3 length: 13 residues. The V gene's germline CDR1 is SSHAT and CDR2 FNYEAQ (reference sequence). CDR3 residues: CASSHRDDTEAFF. CDR3 bases: TGTGCTAGCAGCCACCGGGACGACACTGAAGCTTTCTTT.

This chain uses TRBV7-3 with TRBJ2-3; no reliable D call. Germline V gene sequence: CDR1 SGHTA, CDR2 FQGTGA. The CDR3 totals 13 residues. V lost 4 bases and J lost 4, with 9 bases in between. The chain's CDR3 is CASSSGVADTQYF. In DNA, the CDR3 is TGTGCCAGCAGCTCCGGAGTGGCAGATACGCAGTATTTT.